This passage covers 17 T cell receptor beta chains from one sample sequenced in a study of persistence of HIV-infected CD4 T cells. Cells were stimulated with CMV-infected fibroblast lysates at approximately 10 ug/mL. Sorted nonresponding memory CD4+ T cells were CD40L-negative, CD69-negative, CD45RO-high. Sequencing used immunoSEQ version 4 in survey mode. The method was immunoSEQ multiplex PCR; TCRdb's version includes in-frame clones alone and lacks a portion of them. This table has fewer than 40,000 clones, about four fifths appearing once. The antigens these receptors bind are not known. Material: CD4+ T cells sorted from PBMCs after approximately 18-hour stimulation, obtained from a patient who received antiretroviral therapy. These receptors were obtained from an adult man with HIV who was CMV-seropositive.

This chain's CDR3 is CASSTAGNTEAFF. The CDR3 DNA follows: TGTGCCAGCAGTACTGCAGGGAACACTGAAGCTTTCTTT. This chain joins TRBV6-1 and TRBJ1-1; no definite D call. Between the trimmed V and J ends, which lost 5 bases and 1 base, there was a span of 8 bases. Per the germline V gene, CDR1 is MNHNS and CDR2 is SASEGT. The CDR3 is 13 residues long.

The V call is TRBV7-8, the J call TRBJ2-7; tentative D call: TRBD2 (6 bases). The CDR3 covers 12 residues. CDR1 and CDR2 (germline): SGHVS, FQNEAQ. The V and J ends lost 5 bases and 3 bases respectively, with 8 bases between them. The CDR3 loop is CASSQGLYEQYF. The CDR3 coding sequence is TGTGCCAGCAGCCAGGGACTCTACGAGCAGTACTTC.

In regard to this clone: This specimen includes other DNA sequences encoding the same CDR3. The chain has TRBV5-1 and TRBJ2-2; TRBD1 matches 9 bases. The CDR3 covers 16 residues. The trim removed 3 bases at V and 8 bases at J, leaving 11 bases unmatched. Germline assignment: CDR1 SGHRS and CDR2 YFSETQ. CDR3 region: CASSSVPGQGPGELFF. The CDR3, as DNA: TGCGCCAGCAGCTCGGTACCGGGACAGGGCCCTGGGGAGCTGTTTTTT.

The rearrangement links TRBV27 to TRBJ1-2, with D maybe TRBD1 (5 bases). This CDR3 has 12 amino acids. CDR1 and CDR2 (germline): MNHEY, SMNVEV (reference sequence). The germline V and J ends were trimmed by 4 bases and 11 bases, with 14 bases remaining between them. The CDR3 loop reads CASSSTRGSYTF. For the CDR3, the DNA is TGTGCCAGCAGTTCCACCCGGGGGAGTTACACCTTC.

This clone is a singleton in its sample. V usage is TRBV6-2 or TRBV6-3 and J usage is TRBJ1-1, with TRBD1 matching over 11 bases. Germline trimming cut 6 bases from V and 4 bases from J; bases unmatched to any gene: 7. CDR3 size: 15 residues. Germline V gene lookup returns CDR1 MNHEY and CDR2 SVGEGT. The CDR3 spells CASSLPGTGGTEAFF. CDR3 sequence (DNA): TGTGCCAGCAGCTTACCCGGGACAGGGGGCACTGAAGCTTTCTTT.

This sequence joins TRBV5-5 and TRBJ1-5; 9 nucleotides line up with TRBD1. The CDR3 consists of 17 residues. Per the germline V gene, CDR1 is SGHKS and CDR2 is YYEKEE (reference sequence). V was clipped by 0 bases and J by 5 bases; unmatched bases: 9. As DNA, the CDR3 is TGTGCCAGCAGCTTGGGGACAGGGGTAAACACAGATCAGCCCCAGCATTTT. Its protein product is CASSLGTGVNTDQPQHF.

The chain links TRBV27 to TRBJ1-4; D possibly corresponds to TRBD1 (5 bases). CDR1 is MNHEY, CDR2 SMNVEV, per germline (reference sequence). The CDR3 covers 13 residues. V lost 8 bases, J lost 5 bases, and 12 bases lay in between. CDR3 nucleotides: TGTGCCAGCTCGAACGGGGGGAATGAAAAACTGTTTTTT. Amino acid sequence: CASSNGGNEKLFF.

The count of this clone is one. V gene TRBV7-2 combines with J gene TRBJ1-4; D is uncertain. Germline V gives CDR1 SGHTA, CDR2 FQGNSA. The CDR3 spans 15 residues. V dropped 5 bases and J dropped 3 bases, with 13 bases sitting between them. Here the CDR3 reads CASSPSGIPNEKLFF. CDR3 in DNA: TGTGCCAGCAGCCCCAGTGGGATACCTAATGAAAAACTGTTTTTT. Full variable domain (remainder filled in from reference TRBV7-2 and TRBJ1-4): GAGVSQSPSNKVTEKGKDVELRCDPISGHTALYWYRQSLGQGLEFLIYFQGNSAPDKSGLPSDRFSAERTGGSVSTLTIQRTQQEDSAVYLCASSPSGIPNEKLFFGSGTQLSVL.

V usage is TRBV4-2 and J usage is TRBJ2-1, with D possibly TRBD1 on 6 matching bases. V was shortened by 4 bases and J by 8 bases, with 21 bases between the two germline ends. Germline V CDR1 and CDR2: LGHNA, YNFKEQ. CDR3 length: 16 amino acids. In nucleotides, the CDR3 is TGTGCCAGCAGCCCAAGGGGCCATACAGGGATGGATGAGCAGTTCTTC. Translation: CASSPRGHTGMDEQFF.

This clone has only one observation. This chain joins TRBV5-1 and TRBJ2-3; a possible D gene is TRBD1 (6 bases). The CDR3 covers 14 residues. Germline loops: CDR1 SGHRS, CDR2 YFSETQ. Trimming pared 4 bases from V and 2 bases from J, leaving 11 bases between. CDR3 loop: CASSGRDTTDTQYF. CDR3 nucleotide sequence: TGCGCCAGCAGCGGCCGGGACACCACAGATACGCAGTATTTT.

The chain has TRBV3-1 (or the pseudogene TRBV3-2) and TRBJ2-1; 12 bases align to TRBD2. V was clipped by 3 bases and J by 9 bases; unmatched bases: 6. The germline gives CDR1 LGHDT, CDR2 YNNKEL (reference sequence). The CDR3 contains 15 residues. CDR3 residues: CASSHSSGGAIEQFF. DNA for the CDR3: TGTGCCAGCAGCCACTCTAGCGGGGGGGCGATTGAGCAGTTCTTC.

As DNA, the CDR3 is TGTGCCAGCTCACCGGGGACTAGGGACACAGATACGCAGTATTTT. This gives the protein CASSPGTRDTDTQYF. The chain combines TRBV18 with TRBJ2-3, with 8 bases matching TRBD2. This CDR3 has 15 amino acids. Losses at the gene ends were 3 bases for V and 2 bases for J; bases not matched to a gene: 4. Germline V CDR1 and CDR2: KGHSH, LQKENI.

This rearrangement joins TRBV7-9 to TRBJ2-3; D uncertain. Trimming pared 1 base from V and 0 bases from J, leaving 5 bases between. The CDR3 runs 14 residues. Germline lookup yields CDR1 SEHNR and CDR2 FQNEAQ (reference sequence). CDR3 sequence reads: CASSLDGSTDTQYF. The DNA for the CDR3 is TGTGCCAGCAGCTTAGACGGGAGCACAGATACGCAGTATTTT.

The chain carries TRBV27 and TRBJ2-6; 7 bases are shared with TRBD1. V shed 8 bases and J 5 bases; nucleotides not matched to a gene: 18. This CDR3 region has 18 residues. Germline CDR1 reads MNHEY; CDR2 reads SMNVEV (reference sequence). In DNA form, the CDR3 reads TGTGCCAGCCGAGGGGAGACAGGGACATCCCTCTGGGCCAACGTCCTGACTTTC. Translated: CASRGETGTSLWANVLTF.

The chain has TRBV7-6 and TRBJ1-1; D call uncertain. In germline, CDR1 is SGHVS, CDR2 FNYEAQ. The CDR3 is 13 amino acids. Deletions cut 0 bases from V and 1 base from J, with 3 bases between. CDR3 sequence (DNA): TGTGCCAGCAGCTTAGCCGGGAACACTGAAGCTTTCTTT. As protein: CASSLAGNTEAFF. Complete variable domain (other parts from reference TRBV7-6 and TRBJ1-1): GAGVSQSPRYKVTKRGQDVALRCDPISGHVSLYWYRQALGQGPEFLTYFNYEAQQDKSGLPNDRFSAERPEGSISTLTIQRTEQRDSAMYRCASSLAGNTEAFFGQGTRLTVV.

This clone was seen only once. The rearrangement joins TRBV28 to TRBJ1-5; D is ambiguous. CDR1 is MDHEN and CDR2 is SYDVKM in the germline V gene. This CDR3 comprises 15 residues. V was pared by 5 bases and J by 4 bases, with 15 bases between. This CDR3 reads CASSPRKGLNQPQHF. The CDR3 region has the DNA TGTGCCAGCAGTCCTCGCAAAGGGTTGAATCAGCCCCAGCATTTT. The full variable domain, with the rest looked up from reference TRBV28 and TRBJ1-5, is DVKVTQSSRYLVKRTGEKVFLECVQDMDHENMFWYRQDPGLGLRLIYFSYDVKMKEKGDIPEGYSVSREKKERFSLILESASTNQTSMYLCASSPRKGLNQPQHFGDGTRLSIL.

The chain carries TRBV28 and TRBJ1-5, with a weak D call TRBD1 (5 bases). The germline gives CDR1 MDHEN, CDR2 SYDVKM. CDR3 length: 14 residues. V was cut by 1 base and J by 3 bases, with 7 bases left in between. The CDR3 loop is CASSLSGFNQPQHF. CDR3 DNA: TGTGCCAGCAGTTTATCAGGGTTCAATCAGCCCCAGCATTTT.